The 8 T cell receptor beta chains below all came from one sample that was sequenced in a study of post-analysis software for immune sequencing data. TCR beta cDNA libraries had unique molecular identifiers. TCRdb redid the calling of the PCR reads with MiXCR, one entry per CDR3 protein. The sample has about 160,000 distinct CDR3 sequences; around 36% are singletons. The specimen comprised blood, sampled after autologous hematopoietic stem cell transplantation. Receptors originate from a girl between 10 and 17 years old with multiple sclerosis.

The rearrangement joins TRBV7-9 to TRBJ1-2, with TRBD1 matching 7 bases. Germline CDR1 is SEHNR and CDR2 is FQNEAQ (reference sequence). Trimming cost V 4 bases and J 4 bases; bases outside gene matches: 15. This CDR3 is built from 17 residues. CDR3 DNA sequence: TGTGCCAGCAGCTCCTTTCGCGACAGGGAGTTTTTCTATGGCTACACCTTC. Translating gives CASSSFRDREFFYGYTF.

This chain links TRBV29-1 with TRBJ2-7; D is possibly TRBD2 (6 bases). The germline V and J ends were trimmed by 6 bases and 2 bases, with 14 bases remaining between them. This CDR3 contains 13 residues. Germline loops: CDR1 SQVTM, CDR2 ANQGSEA. The CDR3 coding sequence is TGCAGCGTCCGTCGGGACTTAACCTACGAGCAGTACTTC. This codes for CSVRRDLTYEQYF.

At least ten counts were recorded for this clonotype. The genes are TRBV9 and TRBJ2-3, with no clear D. Germline CDR1 SGDLS, CDR2 YYNGEE. There are 13 residues in the CDR3. Trimming shortened V by 4 bases and J by 6 bases, and 12 bases separated the two germline ends. The CDR3 is CASSLVLRDTQYF. For the CDR3, the DNA is TGTGCCAGCAGCCTAGTACTACGGGATACGCAGTATTTT.

The CDR3 sequence is CASSQDLAGEWGETQYF. The CDR3 DNA is TGCGCCAGCAGCCAAGATTTAGCGGGAGAGTGGGGAGAGACCCAGTACTTC. The chain couples TRBV4-1 to TRBJ2-5; the match to TRBD2 covers 9 bases. The CDR3 consists of 17 residues. Germline loops: CDR1 MGHRA, CDR2 YSYEKL. V dropped 0 bases and J dropped 4; count of bases not matched to a gene: 9.

This chain uses TRBV6-4 with TRBJ2-3; D perhaps matches TRBD2 (5 bases). Trimming left V 3 bases short and J 1 base short, with 8 bases between. Germline CDR1 reads MRHNA; CDR2 reads SNTAGT. The CDR3 sequence is 14 residues long. CDR3 coding DNA: TGTGCCAGCAGTGATAATAGCGGCACAGATACGCAGTATTTT. Translated: CASSDNSGTDTQYF.

The chain is built from TRBV27 and TRBJ2-7, with TRBD1 as a possible D gene (6 bases). The J call is in doubt because the DNA end fits TRBJ2-4 better. CDR1 and CDR2 (germline): MNHEY, SMNVEV (reference sequence). This CDR3 contains 12 residues. The CDR3 region is CASSPTGTIQYF. The CDR3 DNA reads TGTGCCAGCAGTCCCACAGGGACCATTCAGTACTTC.

The chain combines TRBV29-1 with TRBJ1-4; D ambiguous. Trimming took 4 bases from V and 5 from J, leaving 8 bases between them. This CDR3 is built from 12 residues. CDR1 and CDR2 (germline): SQVTM, ANQGSEA. This CDR3 is CSVVGRNEKLFF. In DNA, the CDR3 is TGCAGCGTTGTAGGCAGGAATGAAAAACTGTTTTTT.

CDR3 in amino acids: CASSRPGRFYEQYF. CDR3 coding DNA: TGTGCCAGCAGTCGCCCGGGACGGTTCTACGAGCAGTACTTC. V gene TRBV27 combines with J gene TRBJ2-7, with D tentatively TRBD1 or TRBD2 (5 bases each). The CDR3 has 14 residues. Looked up from germline, CDR1 is MNHEY and CDR2 is SMNVEV (reference sequence). The V gene lost 5 bases and the J gene lost 3 bases, with 14 bases spanning the gap.